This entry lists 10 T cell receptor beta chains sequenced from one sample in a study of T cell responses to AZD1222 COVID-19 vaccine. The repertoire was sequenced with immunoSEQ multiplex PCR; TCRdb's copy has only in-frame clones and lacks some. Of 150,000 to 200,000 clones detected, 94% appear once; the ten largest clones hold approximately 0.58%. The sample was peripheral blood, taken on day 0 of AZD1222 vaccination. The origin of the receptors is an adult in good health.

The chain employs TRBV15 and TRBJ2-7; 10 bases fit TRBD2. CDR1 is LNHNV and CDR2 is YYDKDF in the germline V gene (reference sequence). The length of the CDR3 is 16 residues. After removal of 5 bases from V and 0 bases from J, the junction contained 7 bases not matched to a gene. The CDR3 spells CATSGGSGRDSYEQYF. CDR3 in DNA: TGTGCCACCAGCGGGGGAAGCGGGAGGGACTCCTACGAGCAGTACTTC.

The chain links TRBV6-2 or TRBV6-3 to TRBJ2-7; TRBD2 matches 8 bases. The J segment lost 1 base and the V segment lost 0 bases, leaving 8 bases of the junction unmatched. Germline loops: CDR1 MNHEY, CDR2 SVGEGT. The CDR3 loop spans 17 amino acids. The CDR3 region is CASSYSPGGEPSYEQYF. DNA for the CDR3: TGTGCCAGCAGTTACTCCCCGGGGGGGGAACCGTCCTACGAGCAGTACTTC.

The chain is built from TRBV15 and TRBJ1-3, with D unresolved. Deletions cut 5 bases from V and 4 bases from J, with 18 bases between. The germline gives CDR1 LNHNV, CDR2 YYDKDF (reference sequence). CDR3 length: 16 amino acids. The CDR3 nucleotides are TGTGCCACCAGCCCCAGCCTAGCGGGGAGAGGAAACACCATATATTTT. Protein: CATSPSLAGRGNTIYF.

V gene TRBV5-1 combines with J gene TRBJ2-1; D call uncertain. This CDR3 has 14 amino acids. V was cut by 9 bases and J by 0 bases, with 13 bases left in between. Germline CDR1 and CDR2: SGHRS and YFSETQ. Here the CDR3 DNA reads TGCGCCACCCGGGTAGGCTTCTCCTACAATGAGCAGTTCTTC. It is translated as CATRVGFSYNEQFF. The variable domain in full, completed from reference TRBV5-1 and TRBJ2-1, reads KAGVTQTPRYLIKTRGQQVTLSCSPISGHRSVSWYQQTPGQGLQFLFEYFSETQRNKGNFPGRFSGRQFSNSRSEMNVSTLELGDSALYLCATRVGFSYNEQFFGPGTRLTVL.

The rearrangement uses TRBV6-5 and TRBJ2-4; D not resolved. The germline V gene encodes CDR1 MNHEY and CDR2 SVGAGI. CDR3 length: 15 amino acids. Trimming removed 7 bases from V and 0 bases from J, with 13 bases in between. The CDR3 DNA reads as TGTGCCAGCACCCAGGTTCCTCTAGCCAAAAACATTCAGTACTTC. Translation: CASTQVPLAKNIQYF.

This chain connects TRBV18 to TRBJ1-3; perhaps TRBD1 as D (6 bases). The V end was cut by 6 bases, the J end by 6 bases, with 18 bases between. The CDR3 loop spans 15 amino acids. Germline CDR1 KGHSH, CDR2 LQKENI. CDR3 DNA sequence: TGTGCCAGCTCCCTAGGCGCGGGACATTCAAACACCATATATTTT. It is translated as CASSLGAGHSNTIYF.

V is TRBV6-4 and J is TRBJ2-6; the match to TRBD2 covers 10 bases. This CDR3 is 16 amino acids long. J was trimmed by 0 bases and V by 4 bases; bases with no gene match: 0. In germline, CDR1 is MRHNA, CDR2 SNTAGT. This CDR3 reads CASSASGSSGANVLTF. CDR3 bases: TGTGCCAGCAGTGCTAGCGGGAGCTCTGGGGCCAACGTCCTGACTTTC.

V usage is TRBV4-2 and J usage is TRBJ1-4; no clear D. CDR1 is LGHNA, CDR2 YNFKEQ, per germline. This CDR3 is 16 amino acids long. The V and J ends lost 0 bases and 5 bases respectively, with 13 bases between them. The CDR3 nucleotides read TGTGCCAGCAGCCAAGATCGGGCGGTACGCAATGAAAAACTGTTTTTT. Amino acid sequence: CASSQDRAVRNEKLFF.

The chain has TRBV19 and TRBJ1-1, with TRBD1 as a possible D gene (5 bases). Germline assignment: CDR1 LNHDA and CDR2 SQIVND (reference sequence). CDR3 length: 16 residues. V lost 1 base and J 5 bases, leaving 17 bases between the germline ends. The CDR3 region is CASSIGLRGLRTEAFF. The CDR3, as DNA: TGTGCCAGTAGTATAGGGTTACGGGGGTTGAGAACTGAAGCTTTCTTT. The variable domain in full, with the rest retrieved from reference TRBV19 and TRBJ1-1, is DGGITQSPKYLFRKEGQNVTLSCEQNLNHDAMYWYRQDPGQGLRLIYYSQIVNDFQKGDIAEGYSVSREKKESFPLTVTSAQKNPTAFYLCASSIGLRGLRTEAFFGQGTRLTVV.

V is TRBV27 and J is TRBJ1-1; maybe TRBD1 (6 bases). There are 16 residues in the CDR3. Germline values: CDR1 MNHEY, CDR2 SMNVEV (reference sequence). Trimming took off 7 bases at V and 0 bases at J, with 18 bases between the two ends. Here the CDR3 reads CASTPGAGQLNTEAFF. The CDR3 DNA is TGTGCCAGCACCCCGGGCGCTGGACAGCTGAACACTGAAGCTTTCTTT.